The present entry profiles one TCR beta chain with its context. Antigen unknown. A read error may explain this, as a much larger clone is one base away. A read error is likely, as this CDR3 ends without the conserved phenylalanine or tryptophan. These data belong to a study of T cell repertoires in cytomegalovirus infection. Whole-study findings and limits: Cumulative frequency (of public TCR beta family members) identified carriers of CMV plus the relevant HLA.

In germline, CDR1 is SGHTA, CDR2 FQGNSA. V gave up 4 bases and J gave up 6 bases, with 9 bases separating them. The CDR3 is 13 amino acids. One entry per CDR3 protein results from TCRdb running MiXCR on the reads. The repertoire holds 350,000 to 500,000 distinct CDR3 sequences, 30% to 40% seen once, with roughly 15% in the top ten. Material: PBMCs. The chain combines TRBV7-2 with TRBJ2-2; tentatively, D is TRBD2 (6 bases). The sequence was obtained from a human donor in good health (CMV status not recorded). Some clones in this sample may be carry-over from other donors' samples. The CDR3 DNA follows: TGTGCCAGCAGCTACACGGGGGCCGGGGAGCTGTTTCTT. This codes for CASSYTGAGELFL.